What follows is one T cell receptor (beta chain) and its context. Additional DNA sequences in this sample encode the identical CDR3. The data originate from a study of shared clonotypes between healthy human individuals. Samples underwent the assay at deep level. Using immunoSEQ multiplex PCR, the repertoire was profiled, and TCRdb retains in-frame clones only, with some absent. The repertoire holds over 1.4 million clones, with 96% as singletons. V was trimmed by 3 bases and J by 1 base, leaving 6 bases between them. Germline assignment: CDR1 MNHEY and CDR2 SMNVEV (reference sequence). CDR3 length: 14 amino acids.

J is TRBJ2-2 and V is TRBV27; D is uncertain. The receptor was derived from a man in his thirties or forties in good health. Sequencing was performed on naive CD4+ T cells sorted from blood. Documented subset: CD45RA+ positively selected. Written as DNA, the CDR3 is TGTGCCAGCAGTTTGGTACGGAACACCGGGGAGCTGTTTTTT. Protein product: CASSLVRNTGELFF.